The following is a T cell receptor (beta chain) sequence with its context. The sample originates from a study of lymphopenia after photon versus proton radiotherapy. Clones were read by immunoSEQ multiplex PCR, and TCRdb kept only the in-frame ones, dropping some. The table records 29,000 or so clones, around 90% of them present only once. V shed 4 bases and J shed 1 base, with 22 bases lying between them. The CDR3 runs 18 residues. Looked up from germline, CDR1 is SEHNR and CDR2 is FQNEAQ (reference sequence). The chain links TRBV7-9 to TRBJ1-1; a possible D gene is TRBD1 (6 bases). This receptor was identified in a woman aged 55-70 years with cholangiocarcinoma. Some clones in this sample may be carry-over from other donors' samples. This sample comprised peripheral blood, obtained from a patient treated with proton-based radiotherapy. The CDR3 DNA reads as TGTGCCAGCAGCTCGCTTTTGATGGGGGGGCTTGGGAACACTGAAGCTTTCTTT. It encodes CASSSLLMGGLGNTEAFF.